Following are 28 T cell receptor beta chains from one sample sequenced in a study of blood T cell repertoires in COVID-19. TCRdb's table, derived via immunoSEQ multiplex PCR, lists solely in-frame clones and lacks some. Here the sample spans approximately 170,000 clones, approximately 86% being singletons. Sequencing input: peripheral blood. These receptors originate from a woman older than 75 with active or convalescent COVID-19.

The chain links TRBV2 to TRBJ2-7, with a tentative D call TRBD2 (5 bases). Germline CDR1 is SNHLY and CDR2 is FYNNEI. The CDR3 sequence is 11 residues long. V was cut by 7 bases and J by 11 bases, with 15 bases left in between. The CDR3 nucleotides read TGTGCCAGCAACGAGTATGCCGGGAAGTACTTC. Translation: CASNEYAGKYF.

The chain carries TRBV6-2 or TRBV6-3 and TRBJ1-5, with D hard to call. The germline gives CDR1 MNHEY, CDR2 SVGEGT. V lost 2 bases, J lost 7 bases, and 9 bases lay in between. The CDR3 loop spans 13 amino acids. The CDR3 protein is CASSYGGGQPQHF. CDR3 in DNA: TGTGCCAGCAGTTACGGCGGAGGGCAGCCCCAGCATTTT.

V gene TRBV18 combines with J gene TRBJ1-1, with 8 nucleotides matching TRBD1. From germline, CDR1 is KGHSH and CDR2 LQKENI. The CDR3 sequence is 16 residues long. The V and J ends lost 3 bases and 3 bases, in that order; junction bases with no gene match: 9. For the CDR3, the DNA is TGTGCCAGCTCACCCTTCAGGGGGCGGAGGGACACTGAAGCTTTCTTT. It encodes CASSPFRGRRDTEAFF.

The rearrangement joins TRBV7-9 to TRBJ2-1; D perhaps matches TRBD2 (6 bases). Germline CDR1 SEHNR, CDR2 FQNEAQ (reference sequence). This CDR3 has 15 amino acids. The V end lost 0 bases, the J end lost 5 bases, and 11 bases lay between the germline ends. DNA of the CDR3: TGTGCCAGCAGCTTAGCAGCGGGTGCCCACAATGAGCAGTTCTTC. It encodes CASSLAAGAHNEQFF.

Ten or more counts support this clone. The chain uses TRBV12-3 or TRBV12-4 and TRBJ1-1; no clear D gene. The V end lost 6 bases, the J end lost 5 bases, and 13 bases lay between the germline ends. There are 13 residues in the CDR3. The CDR3 loop is CASSSGLGTEAFF. The DNA of the CDR3 is TGTGCCAGCAGCTCCGGGTTAGGTACTGAAGCTTTCTTT.

This clone was seen once. The chain joins TRBV2 to TRBJ1-3; D call uncertain. Germline-derived CDR1 and CDR2 are SNHLY and FYNNEI. This CDR3 contains 14 residues. V gave up 7 bases and J gave up 0 bases, with 10 bases separating them. CDR3 sequence (DNA): TGTGCCAGCAATTCGGGGAGCTCTGGAAACACCATATATTTT. It specifies CASNSGSSGNTIYF.

The sample holds a few counts of this clone. CDR3 in amino acids: CASSVVSGRGYTF. As DNA, the CDR3 is TGTGCCAGCAGCGTAGTCTCCGGTCGAGGCTACACCTTC. V usage is TRBV9 and J usage is TRBJ1-2; D gene ambiguous. The germline gives CDR1 SGDLS, CDR2 YYNGEE. V lost 0 bases and J 8 bases, leaving 11 bases between the germline ends. The CDR3 is 13 residues long.

The rearrangement links TRBV2 to TRBJ2-7; the match to TRBD2 covers 14 bases. The CDR3 has 13 amino acids. J lost 6 bases, V lost 9 bases, and 4 bases had no gene match. Germline V gene lookup returns CDR1 SNHLY and CDR2 FYNNEI. The CDR3 here is CARGTSGSSEQYF. The CDR3 nucleotides read TGTGCCAGAGGGACTAGCGGGAGCTCCGAGCAGTACTTC. Looking up the rest from reference TRBV2 and TRBJ2-7 gives the full variable domain: EPEVTQTPSHQVTQMGQEVILRCVPISNHLYFYWYRQILGQKVEFLVSFYNNEISEKSEIFDDQFSVERPDGSNFTLKIRSTKLEDSAMYFCARGTSGSSEQYFGPGTRLTVT.

The chain recombines TRBV3-1 (or the pseudogene TRBV3-2) with TRBJ2-7, with D possibly matching TRBD1 (5 bases). Trimming cost V 6 bases and J 2 bases, with 14 bases left between them. The CDR3 has 14 amino acids. CDR1 is LGHDT and CDR2 is YNNKEL in the germline V gene (reference sequence). The CDR3 is CASSRAGPTYEQYF. The CDR3 DNA is TGTGCCAGCAGTCGGGCAGGGCCTACCTACGAGCAGTACTTC.

The rearrangement uses TRBV6-5 and TRBJ1-1, with 11 bases lining up with TRBD1. CDR3 length: 15 residues. From germline, CDR1 is MNHEY and CDR2 SVGAGI. V dropped 7 bases and J dropped 5; count of bases not matched to a gene: 9. The CDR3 loop reads CASNPTGTGGTEAFF. The CDR3, as DNA: TGTGCCAGCAACCCAACCGGGACAGGGGGGACTGAAGCTTTCTTT.

The chain links TRBV7-9 to TRBJ1-2; D is perhaps TRBD1 (5 bases). Germline assignment: CDR1 SEHNR and CDR2 FQNEAQ (reference sequence). V gave up 3 bases and J gave up 2 bases, with 16 bases separating them. CDR3 length: 16 amino acids. CDR3 sequence: CASSLGGPFENYGYTF. The CDR3, as DNA: TGTGCCAGCAGCTTGGGGGGACCGTTCGAGAACTATGGCTACACCTTC.

This chain joins TRBV19 and TRBJ1-1; possible D gene TRBD1, 5 bases. V lost 6 bases, J lost 1 base, and 12 bases lay in between. The CDR3 runs to 14 residues. Germline CDR1 reads LNHDA; CDR2 reads SQIVND (reference sequence). CDR3 DNA sequence: TGTGCCAGTAGCATCAGGGCCCCGAACACTGAAGCTTTCTTT. Its translation is CASSIRAPNTEAFF.

This clone has more than one count but fewer than ten. The rearrangement joins TRBV4-2 to TRBJ1-4; the D gene is possibly TRBD1 (5 bases). Per germline, CDR1 LGHNA and CDR2 YNFKEQ. Trimming cost V 1 base and J 5 bases, with 14 bases left between them. The CDR3 sequence is 16 residues long. In DNA form, the CDR3 reads TGTGCCAGCAGCCAAGGGGGACGGGACTTAAATGAAAAACTGTTTTTT. It is translated as CASSQGGRDLNEKLFF.

The J gene is TRBJ2-6, the V gene TRBV5-1; D not resolved. V lost 0 bases to trimming and J lost 1 base, with 5 bases between them. The CDR3 contains 15 residues. Per the germline V gene, CDR1 is SGHRS and CDR2 is YFSETQ. In DNA form, the CDR3 reads TGCGCCAGCAGCTTGGGGAGATCTGGGGCCAACGTCCTGACTTTC. The encoded protein is CASSLGRSGANVLTF.

The V gene is TRBV28, the J gene TRBJ2-2; 8 bases map to TRBD2. The V segment lost 7 bases and the J segment 6 bases; nucleotides outside the gene matches: 7. Germline V gene sequence: CDR1 MDHEN, CDR2 SYDVKM. The CDR3 has 14 amino acids. Here the CDR3 DNA reads TGTGCCAGCATAAGAGCGGGGGACGCCGGGGAGCTGTTTTTT. It specifies CASIRAGDAGELFF.

CDR3 residues: CASSFWSSYNEQFF. The CDR3 DNA reads TGCGCCAGCAGCTTTTGGAGCTCCTACAATGAGCAGTTCTTC. This sequence joins TRBV5-1 and TRBJ2-1, with D unresolved. CDR3 length: 14 residues. V lost 2 bases to trimming and J lost 0 bases, with 6 bases between them. From germline, CDR1 is SGHRS and CDR2 YFSETQ.

This clone has more than one count but fewer than ten. The V gene is TRBV27, the J gene TRBJ1-5; 7 positions match TRBD1. V gave up 3 bases and J gave up 1 base; unmatched junction bases: 0. CDR3 length: 14 residues. Looked up from germline, CDR1 is MNHEY and CDR2 is SMNVEV (reference sequence). CDR3 bases: TGTGCCAGCAGTTTCAGGGGGAGCAATCAGCCCCAGCATTTT. Protein product: CASSFRGSNQPQHF.

V and J are TRBV18 and TRBJ1-1, with D unclear. The CDR3 totals 15 residues. Looked up from germline, CDR1 is KGHSH and CDR2 is LQKENI. Trimming removed 1 base from V and 1 base from J, with 10 bases in between. The CDR3: CASSPQQVANTEAFF. The CDR3 bases are TGTGCCAGCTCACCACAGCAGGTTGCGAACACTGAAGCTTTCTTT.

V usage is TRBV29-1 and J usage is TRBJ1-2; maybe TRBD1 (5 bases). Trimming cost V 4 bases and J 8 bases, with 17 bases left between them. The length of the CDR3 is 13 residues. The germline V gene has CDR1 SQVTM and CDR2 ANQGSEA. The CDR3 DNA follows: TGCAGCGTTGTTCCACAGGCGAGCTCCGGCTACACCTTC. Its protein is CSVVPQASSGYTF.

The chain has TRBV7-8 and TRBJ1-2; TRBD1 is a possible D gene (6 bases). With 0 bases removed from V and 2 bases from J, the gap between germline ends came to 22 bases. The germline CDR1 and CDR2 sequences are SGHVS and FQNEAQ. There are 19 residues in the CDR3. CDR3 region: CASSLALGGELRPNYGYTF. DNA of the CDR3: TGTGCCAGCAGCTTAGCGCTAGGGGGAGAACTTCGTCCCAACTATGGCTACACCTTC.

This chain connects TRBV20-1 to TRBJ1-2; the match to TRBD1 covers 7 bases. Unmatched junction bases numbered 4, after V lost 3 bases and J lost 3 bases. Germline-derived CDR1 and CDR2 are DFQATT and SNEGSKA (reference sequence). CDR3 length: 13 residues. The CDR3 here is CSASRQGDYGYTF. Written as DNA, the CDR3 is TGCAGTGCTAGTCGGCAGGGGGACTATGGCTACACCTTC.

The V call is TRBV29-1, the J call TRBJ2-3; the D gene is possibly TRBD2 (5 bases). Trimming took off 4 bases at V and 1 base at J, with 6 bases between the two ends. Germline CDR1 and CDR2: SQVTM and ANQGSEA. The CDR3 consists of 12 residues. In nucleotides, the CDR3 is TGCAGCGTTGGTAGCGGCACAGATACGCAGTATTTT. This translates into CSVGSGTDTQYF.

The gene calls are TRBV5-1 and TRBJ2-2; 10 positions match TRBD2. V trimming: 0 bases; J trimming: 7 bases; junction bases outside the gene matches: 3. The CDR3 spans 15 residues. The V gene's germline CDR1 is SGHRS and CDR2 YFSETQ. The CDR3 loop is CASSLGPSGGGELFF. The CDR3 coding sequence is TGCGCCAGCAGCTTGGGCCCTAGCGGGGGCGGGGAGCTGTTTTTT.

This chain joins TRBV19 and TRBJ2-2; weak D call: TRBD2 (5 bases). The CDR3 runs 14 residues. The germline CDR1 and CDR2 sequences are LNHDA and SQIVND (reference sequence). The V end lost 7 bases, the J end lost 7 bases, and 16 bases lay between the germline ends. The CDR3 DNA is TGTGCCAGTATGACGGGGAAGGGAATCGGGGAGCTGTTTTTT. Protein product: CASMTGKGIGELFF.

The J gene is TRBJ2-3, the V gene TRBV28, with TRBD1 matching over 7 bases. This CDR3 is 13 amino acids long. With 6 bases clipped from V and 10 bases from J, the junction kept 10 bases outside the gene matches. Germline CDR1 MDHEN, CDR2 SYDVKM. In nucleotides, the CDR3 is TGTGCCAGCAGCGCGACAGGGATCTCGCCGCAGTATTTT. Amino acid sequence: CASSATGISPQYF.

The chain joins TRBV5-1 to TRBJ1-6; the match to TRBD1 covers 11 bases. J lost 7 bases, V lost 7 bases, and 7 bases had no gene match. This CDR3 contains 15 residues. Germline-derived CDR1 and CDR2 are SGHRS and YFSETQ. CDR3 residues: CASGQGAGRNSPLHF. In nucleotides, the CDR3 is TGCGCCAGCGGACAGGGGGCAGGACGAAATTCACCCCTCCACTTT.

The chain employs TRBV10-2 and TRBJ2-7; 13 bases line up with TRBD2. The V segment lost 6 bases and the J segment 6 bases; nucleotides outside the gene matches: 8. The CDR3 covers 15 residues. Germline CDR1 is WSHSY and CDR2 is SAAADI. The CDR3 here is CASRLAGGRLFEQYF. As DNA, the CDR3 is TGCGCCAGCAGACTAGCGGGAGGGAGACTATTCGAGCAGTACTTC.

The J gene is TRBJ2-4, the V gene TRBV25-1; 7 bases line up with TRBD1. Germline assignment: CDR1 MGHDK and CDR2 SYGVNS. The CDR3 length is 14 residues. Unmatched junction bases numbered 11, after V lost 7 bases and J lost 8 bases. CDR3 coding DNA: TGTGCCAGCACCCCTCCGGACAGGATAGACATTCAGTACTTC. As protein: CASTPPDRIDIQYF.